This TCR beta chain was identified during a study of blood T cells in healthy people across ages. This CDR3 has 13 amino acids. The germline V and J ends were trimmed by 1 base and 8 bases, with 9 bases remaining between them. Germline V gives CDR1 LGHNA, CDR2 YSLEER. This clonotype was seen a handful of times. Next came a second PCR, run for about 7 to 12 cycles, which used a sample-barcoded 5' primer along with a J-beta primer mix. MiXCR was run by TCRdb on the 5' RACE reads, yielding one entry per CDR3 protein. This sample has about 1.1 million distinct CDR3 sequences, with 35% to 45% found just once.

The chain carries TRBV4-3 and TRBJ2-1; D ambiguous. The sequenced material came from blood. The receptor was derived from a young man in good health. CDR3 residues: CASSQVVRDEQFF. The CDR3 nucleotides read TGCGCCAGCAGCCAAGTTGTGCGCGATGAGCAGTTCTTC.